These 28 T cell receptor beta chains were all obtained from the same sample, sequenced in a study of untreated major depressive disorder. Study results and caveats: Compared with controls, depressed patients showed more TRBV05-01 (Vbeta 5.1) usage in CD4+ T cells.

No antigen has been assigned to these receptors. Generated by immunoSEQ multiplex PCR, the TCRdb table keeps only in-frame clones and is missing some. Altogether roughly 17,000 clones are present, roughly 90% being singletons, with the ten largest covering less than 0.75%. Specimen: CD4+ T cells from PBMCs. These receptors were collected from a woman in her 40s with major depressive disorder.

This CDR3 reads CASSLTGTVTGYEQYV. The CDR3 nucleotides read TGTGCCAGCAGCTTGACCGGGACAGTTACGGGCTACGAGCAGTACGTC. The V call is TRBV5-5, the J call TRBJ2-7; TRBD1 agrees at 7 bases. The V gene's germline CDR1 is SGHKS and CDR2 YYEKEE (reference sequence). The ends lost 1 base at V and 3 bases at J; junction bases unmatched: 10. This CDR3 has 16 amino acids.

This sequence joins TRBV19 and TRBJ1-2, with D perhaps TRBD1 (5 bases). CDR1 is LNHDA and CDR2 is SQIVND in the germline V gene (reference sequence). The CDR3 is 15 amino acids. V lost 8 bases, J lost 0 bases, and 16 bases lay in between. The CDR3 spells CASSRTGPSNYGYTF. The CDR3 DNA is TGTGCCAGTTCCCGGACGGGACCATCTAACTATGGCTACACCTTC.

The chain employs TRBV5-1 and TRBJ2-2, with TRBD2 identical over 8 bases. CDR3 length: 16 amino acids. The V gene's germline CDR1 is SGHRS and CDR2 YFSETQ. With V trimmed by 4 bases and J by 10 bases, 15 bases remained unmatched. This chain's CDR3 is CASSLAWAGGPEELFF. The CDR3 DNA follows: TGCGCCAGCAGCCTGGCATGGGCGGGAGGACCGGAGGAGCTGTTTTTT.

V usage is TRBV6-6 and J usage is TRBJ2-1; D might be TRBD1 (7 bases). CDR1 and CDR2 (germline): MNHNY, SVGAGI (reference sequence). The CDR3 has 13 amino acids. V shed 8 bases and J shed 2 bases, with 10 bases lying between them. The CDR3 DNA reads TGTGCCAGCCAGGGGGGCACCTACAATGAGCAGTTCTTC. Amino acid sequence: CASQGGTYNEQFF.

This CDR3 reads CASSLGTGGAGAFF. The CDR3 region has the DNA TGCGCCAGCAGCTTGGGGACAGGGGGCGCGGGCGCTTTCTTT. The J gene is TRBJ1-1, the V gene TRBV5-1; 11 nucleotides match TRBD1. Germline assignment: CDR1 SGHRS and CDR2 YFSETQ. The CDR3 is made up of 14 amino acids. Germline trimming cut 0 bases from V and 11 bases from J; bases unmatched to any gene: 6.

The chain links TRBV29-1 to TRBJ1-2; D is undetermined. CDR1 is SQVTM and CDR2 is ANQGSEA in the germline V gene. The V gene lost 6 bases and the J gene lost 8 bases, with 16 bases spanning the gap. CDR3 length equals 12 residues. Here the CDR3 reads CSVKQGDRGYTF. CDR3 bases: TGCAGCGTAAAACAAGGAGATAGGGGCTACACCTTC.

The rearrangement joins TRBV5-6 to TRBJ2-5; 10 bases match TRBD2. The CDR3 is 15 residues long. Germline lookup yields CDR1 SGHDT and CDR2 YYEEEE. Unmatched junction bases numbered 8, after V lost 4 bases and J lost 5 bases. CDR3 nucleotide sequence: TGTGCCAGCAGCGCTGCTAGCGGGGGCATGGAGACCCAGTACTTC. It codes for CASSAASGGMETQYF.

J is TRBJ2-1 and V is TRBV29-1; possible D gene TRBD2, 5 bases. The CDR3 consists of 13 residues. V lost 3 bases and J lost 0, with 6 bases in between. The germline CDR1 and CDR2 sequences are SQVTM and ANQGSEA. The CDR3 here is CSVDAGSYNEQFF. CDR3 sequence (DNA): TGCAGCGTTGATGCGGGCTCCTACAATGAGCAGTTCTTC.

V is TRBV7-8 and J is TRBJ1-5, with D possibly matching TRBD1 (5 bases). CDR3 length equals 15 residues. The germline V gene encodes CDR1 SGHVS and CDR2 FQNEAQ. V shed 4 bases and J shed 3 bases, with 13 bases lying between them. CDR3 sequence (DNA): TGTGCCAGCAGCTCGGGACGGTTGCTCAATCAGCCCCAGCATTTT. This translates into CASSSGRLLNQPQHF.

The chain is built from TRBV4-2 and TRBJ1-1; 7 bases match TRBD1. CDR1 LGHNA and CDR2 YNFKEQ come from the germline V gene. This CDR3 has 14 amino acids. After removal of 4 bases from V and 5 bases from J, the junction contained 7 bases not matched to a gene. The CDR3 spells CASSRVTGDTEAFF. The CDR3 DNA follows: TGTGCCAGCAGCCGAGTAACAGGGGATACTGAAGCTTTCTTT.

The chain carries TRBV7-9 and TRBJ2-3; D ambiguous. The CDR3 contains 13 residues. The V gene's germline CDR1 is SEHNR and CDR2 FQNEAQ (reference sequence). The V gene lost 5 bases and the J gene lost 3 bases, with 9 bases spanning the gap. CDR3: CASSRTLTDTQYF. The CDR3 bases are TGTGCCAGCAGCCGGACCCTAACAGATACGCAGTATTTT.

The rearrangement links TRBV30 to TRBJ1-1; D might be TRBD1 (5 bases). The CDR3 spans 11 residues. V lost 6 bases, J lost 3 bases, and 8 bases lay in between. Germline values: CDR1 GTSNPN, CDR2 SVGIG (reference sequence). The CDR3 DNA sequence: TGTGCCTGTGACAGACACACTGAAGCTTTCTTT. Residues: CACDRHTEAFF.

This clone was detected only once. CDR3: CASSHRQLNQPQHF. In nucleotides, the CDR3 is TGTGCCAGCAGCCACCGACAGCTCAATCAGCCCCAGCATTTT. V gene TRBV4-2 combines with J gene TRBJ1-5; TRBD1 is a possible D gene (5 bases). CDR1 and CDR2 (germline): LGHNA, YNFKEQ. The length of the CDR3 is 14 residues. V lost 3 bases, J lost 3 bases, and 9 bases lay in between.

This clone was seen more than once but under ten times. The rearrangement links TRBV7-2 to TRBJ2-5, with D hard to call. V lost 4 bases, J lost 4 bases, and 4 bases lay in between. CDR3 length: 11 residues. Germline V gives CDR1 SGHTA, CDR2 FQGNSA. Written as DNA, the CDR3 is TGTGCCAGCAGCTCATTAGAGACCCAGTACTTC. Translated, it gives CASSSLETQYF.

CDR3 in DNA: TGTGCCAGCAGCGCAACGGGACAGAACACTGAAGCTTTCTTT. Protein product: CASSATGQNTEAFF. The J gene is TRBJ1-1, the V gene TRBV7-9; TRBD1 is a possible D gene (6 bases). Germline CDR1 is SEHNR and CDR2 is FQNEAQ (reference sequence). This CDR3 region has 14 residues. V was cut by 5 bases and J by 1 base, with 11 bases left in between. The variable domain in full, with the rest retrieved from reference TRBV7-9 and TRBJ1-1, is DTGVSQNPRHKITKRGQNVTFRCDPISEHNRLYWYRQTLGQGPEFLTYFQNEAQLEKSRLLSDRFSAERPKGSFSTLEIQRTEQGDSAMYLCASSATGQNTEAFFGQGTRLTVV.

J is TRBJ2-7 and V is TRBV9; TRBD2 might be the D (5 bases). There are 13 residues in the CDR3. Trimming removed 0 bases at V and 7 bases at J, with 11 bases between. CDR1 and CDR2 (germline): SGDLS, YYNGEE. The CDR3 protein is CASSVELSGEQYF. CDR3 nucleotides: TGTGCCAGCAGCGTAGAACTATCGGGGGAGCAGTACTTC.

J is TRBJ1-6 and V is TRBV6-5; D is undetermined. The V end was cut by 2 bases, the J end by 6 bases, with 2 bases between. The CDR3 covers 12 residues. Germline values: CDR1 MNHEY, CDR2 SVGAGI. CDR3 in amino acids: CASSYSNSPLHF. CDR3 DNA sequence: TGTGCCAGCAGTTACAGTAATTCACCCCTCCACTTT.

The CDR3 loop is CASSGGRYEQYF. DNA for the CDR3: TGTGCCAGCAGTGGGGGACGCTACGAGCAGTACTTC. The chain recombines TRBV2 with TRBJ2-7, with D possibly called TRBD1 or TRBD2 (5 bases each). Germline V CDR1 and CDR2: SNHLY, FYNNEI. This CDR3 region has 12 residues. The germline V and J ends were trimmed by 4 bases and 3 bases, with 7 bases remaining between them.

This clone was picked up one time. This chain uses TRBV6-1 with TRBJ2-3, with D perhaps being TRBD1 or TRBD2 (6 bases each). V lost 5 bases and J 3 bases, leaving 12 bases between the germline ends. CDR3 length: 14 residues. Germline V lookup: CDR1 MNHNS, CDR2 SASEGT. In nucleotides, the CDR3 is TGTGCCAGCAGTCCAGGGGAGGTGACAGATACGCAGTATTTT. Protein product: CASSPGEVTDTQYF.

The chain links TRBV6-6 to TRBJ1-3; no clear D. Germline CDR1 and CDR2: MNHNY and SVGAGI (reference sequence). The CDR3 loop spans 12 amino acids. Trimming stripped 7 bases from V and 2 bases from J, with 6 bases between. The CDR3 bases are TGTGCCAGCAAGGACGCTGGAAACACCATATATTTT. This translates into CASKDAGNTIYF.

The CDR3 protein is CASTPNRDRNTEAFF. Here the CDR3 DNA reads TGTGCCAGCACCCCGAACCGGGACAGGAACACTGAAGCTTTCTTT. The rearrangement joins TRBV6-4 to TRBJ1-1, with 7 bases that match TRBD1. J was trimmed by 1 base and V by 7 bases; bases with no gene match: 9. This CDR3 is built from 15 residues. Germline loops: CDR1 MRHNA, CDR2 SNTAGT.

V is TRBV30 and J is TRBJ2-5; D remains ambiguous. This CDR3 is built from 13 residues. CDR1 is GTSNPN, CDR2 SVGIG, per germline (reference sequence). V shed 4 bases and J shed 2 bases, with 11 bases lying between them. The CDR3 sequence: CAWNRLRQETQYF. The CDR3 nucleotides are TGTGCCTGGAACCGTCTCCGTCAAGAGACCCAGTACTTC.

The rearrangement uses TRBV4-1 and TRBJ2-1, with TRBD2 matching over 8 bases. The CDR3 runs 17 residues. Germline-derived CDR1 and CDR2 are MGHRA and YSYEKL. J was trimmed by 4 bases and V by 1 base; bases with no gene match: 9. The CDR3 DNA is TGCGCCAGCAGCCAAGGGAAATTAGCGGGGCCTTACAATGAGCAGTTCTTC. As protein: CASSQGKLAGPYNEQFF.

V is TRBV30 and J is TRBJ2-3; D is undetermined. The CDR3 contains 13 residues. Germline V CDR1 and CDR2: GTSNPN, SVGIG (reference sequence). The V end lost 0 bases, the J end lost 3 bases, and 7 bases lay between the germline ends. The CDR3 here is CAWSVRQTDTQYF. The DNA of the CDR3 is TGTGCCTGGAGTGTACGCCAGACAGATACGCAGTATTTT. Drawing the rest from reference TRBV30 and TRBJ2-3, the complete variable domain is SQTIHQWPATLVQPVGSPLSLECTVEGTSNPNLYWYRQAAGRGLQLLFYSVGIGQISSEVPQNLSASRPQDRQFILSSKKLLLSDSGFYLCAWSVRQTDTQYFGPGTRLTVL.

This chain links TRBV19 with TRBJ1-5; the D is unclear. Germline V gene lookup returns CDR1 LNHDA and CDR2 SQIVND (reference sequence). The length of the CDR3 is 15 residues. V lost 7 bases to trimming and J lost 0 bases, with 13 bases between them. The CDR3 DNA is TGTGCCAGTACCCAAGGAGTTTCTAGCAATCAGCCCCAGCATTTT. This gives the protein CASTQGVSSNQPQHF.

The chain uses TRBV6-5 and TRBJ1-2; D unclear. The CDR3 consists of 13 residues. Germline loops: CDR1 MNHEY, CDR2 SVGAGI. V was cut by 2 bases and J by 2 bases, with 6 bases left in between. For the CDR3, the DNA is TGTGCCAGCAGTTACACTCCCAACTATGGCTACACCTTC. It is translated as CASSYTPNYGYTF.

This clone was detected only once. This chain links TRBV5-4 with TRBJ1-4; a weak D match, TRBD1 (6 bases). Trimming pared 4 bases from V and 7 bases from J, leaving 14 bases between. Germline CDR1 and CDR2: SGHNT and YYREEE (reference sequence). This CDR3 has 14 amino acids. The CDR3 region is CASSLSGGREKLFF. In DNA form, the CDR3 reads TGTGCCAGCAGCCTCAGTGGGGGCCGTGAAAAACTGTTTTTT.

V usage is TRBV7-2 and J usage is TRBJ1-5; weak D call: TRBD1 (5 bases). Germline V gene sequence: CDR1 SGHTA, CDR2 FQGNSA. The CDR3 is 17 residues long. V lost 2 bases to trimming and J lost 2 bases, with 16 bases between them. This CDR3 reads CASSLPQGGSGNQPQHF. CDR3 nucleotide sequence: TGTGCCAGCAGCTTACCCCAGGGAGGGAGTGGCAATCAGCCCCAGCATTTT.